Presented here are 5 T cell receptor beta chains from one specimen sequenced in a study of T cells in Graves' hyperthyroidism and ophthalmopathy. Amplification yielded TCR beta CDR3 regions, with RNA transcripts as the source. The TCR CDR3 was amplified in a first-round RT-PCR using the HTBI primer set. TCRdb passed the multiplex PCR reads through MiXCR, listing each CDR3 protein once. The table records under 400,000 distinct CDR3 sequences, 25% of them present only once. Sequencing was performed on blood. The receptors shown here come from a man aged 45-65 years with Graves' hyperthyroidism.

Comment on this clonotype: One end of the junction does not line up with germline, which may come from a read error. The chain combines TRBV19 with TRBJ1-1, with a weak D call TRBD1 (6 bases). The germline CDR1 and CDR2 sequences are LNHDA and SQIVND (reference sequence). The CDR3 runs 16 residues. The CDR3 loop is CASSTRPGAGYTDAFF. The DNA for the CDR3 is TGTGCCAGTAGTACTAGACCAGGGGCCGGATATACTGACGCTTTCTTT.

This clonotype was counted at least ten times. This sequence joins TRBV28 and TRBJ2-7; 11 positions match TRBD2. This CDR3 is built from 13 residues. Germline V gives CDR1 MDHEN, CDR2 SYDVKM. The V segment lost 11 bases and the J segment 0 bases; nucleotides outside the gene matches: 3. The CDR3 reads CAVTSGSSYEQYF. The CDR3 bases are TGTGCCGTAACTAGCGGGAGCTCCTACGAGCAGTACTTC.

This clonotype was detected a few times. One base away lies a much larger clone, so this may be a sequencing read error. This sequence joins TRBV3-1 and TRBJ2-1; D tentatively fits TRBD1 or TRBD2 (5 bases each). CDR3 length equals 15 residues. Trimming removed 1 base at V and 8 bases at J, with 15 bases between. Germline V gene data show CDR1 as LGHDT and CDR2 as YNNKEL (reference sequence). This CDR3 is CASSQAGWGRDEQFF. CDR3 nucleotides: TGTGCCAGCAGCCAAGCGGGGTGGGGACGGGATGAGCAGTTCTTC.

In its sample, this clonotype was seen a few times. The CDR3 nucleotides read TGTGCCAGCAGCGACTCACTAGCCTACAATGAGCAGTTCTTC. It is translated as CASSDSLAYNEQFF. This chain joins TRBV7-2 and TRBJ2-1, with D possibly TRBD2 on 5 matching bases. CDR1 is SGHTA, CDR2 FQGNSA, per germline. Trimming took off 5 bases at V and 2 bases at J, with 10 bases between the two ends. The CDR3 totals 14 residues.

The rearrangement uses TRBV7-9 and TRBJ1-5; a possible D gene is TRBD1 (5 bases). CDR1 is SEHNR, CDR2 FQNEAQ, per germline (reference sequence). The V and J ends lost 0 bases and 2 bases respectively, with 11 bases between them. The CDR3 has 16 residues. CDR3 loop: CASSLAAGMGNQPQHF. The CDR3 bases are TGTGCCAGCAGCTTAGCCGCAGGGATGGGCAATCAGCCCCAGCATTTT.